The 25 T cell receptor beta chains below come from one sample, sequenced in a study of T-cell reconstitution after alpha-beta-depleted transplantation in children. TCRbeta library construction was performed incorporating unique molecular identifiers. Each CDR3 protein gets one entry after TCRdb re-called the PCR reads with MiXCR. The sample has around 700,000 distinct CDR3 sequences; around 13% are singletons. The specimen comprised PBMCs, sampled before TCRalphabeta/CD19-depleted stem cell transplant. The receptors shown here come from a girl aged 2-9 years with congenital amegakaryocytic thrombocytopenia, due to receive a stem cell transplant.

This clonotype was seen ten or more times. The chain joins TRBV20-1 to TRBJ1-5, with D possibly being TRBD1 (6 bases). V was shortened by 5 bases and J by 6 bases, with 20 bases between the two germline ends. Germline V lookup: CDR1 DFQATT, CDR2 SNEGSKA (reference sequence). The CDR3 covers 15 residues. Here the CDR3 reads CSAAEGGQGVQPQHF. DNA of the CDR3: TGCAGTGCTGCCGAAGGGGGGCAGGGCGTTCAGCCCCAGCATTTT.

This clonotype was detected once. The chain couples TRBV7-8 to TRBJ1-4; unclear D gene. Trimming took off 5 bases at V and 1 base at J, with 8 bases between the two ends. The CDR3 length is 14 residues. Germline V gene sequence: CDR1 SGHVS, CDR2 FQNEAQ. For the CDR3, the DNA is TGTGCCAGCAGCGGGGTTTTAACTAATGAAAAACTGTTTTTT. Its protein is CASSGVLTNEKLFF.

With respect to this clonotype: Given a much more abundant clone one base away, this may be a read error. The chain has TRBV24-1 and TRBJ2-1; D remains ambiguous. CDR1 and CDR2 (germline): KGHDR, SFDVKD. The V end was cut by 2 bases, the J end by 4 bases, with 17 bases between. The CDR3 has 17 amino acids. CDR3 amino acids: CATSDSLTRRRYNEQFF. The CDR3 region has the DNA TGTGCCACCAGTGATTCCCTGACACGTAGGAGATACAATGAGCAGTTCTTC.

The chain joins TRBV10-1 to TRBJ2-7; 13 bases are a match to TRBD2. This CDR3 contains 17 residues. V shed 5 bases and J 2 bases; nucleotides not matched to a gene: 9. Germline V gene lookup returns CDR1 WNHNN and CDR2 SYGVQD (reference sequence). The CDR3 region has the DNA TGCGCCAGCAGTAGCCACCGGACTAGCGGGGGCCCCTACGAGCAGTACTTC. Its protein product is CASSSHRTSGGPYEQYF.

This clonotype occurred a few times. CDR3 region: CASNPRTGGLYGYTF. The CDR3 DNA reads TGCGCCAGCAACCCTCGGACAGGGGGCTTGTATGGCTACACCTTC. The V and J genes are TRBV5-1 and TRBJ1-2; the match to TRBD1 covers 11 bases. After removal of 6 bases from V and 5 bases from J, the junction contained 9 bases not matched to a gene. Germline values: CDR1 SGHRS, CDR2 YFSETQ. This CDR3 comprises 15 residues.

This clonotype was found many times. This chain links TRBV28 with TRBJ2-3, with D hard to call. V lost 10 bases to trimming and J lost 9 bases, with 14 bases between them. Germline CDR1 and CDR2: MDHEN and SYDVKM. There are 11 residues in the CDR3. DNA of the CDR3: TGTGCCACGAACTCCGGCCTGACGCAGTATTTT. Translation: CATNSGLTQYF.

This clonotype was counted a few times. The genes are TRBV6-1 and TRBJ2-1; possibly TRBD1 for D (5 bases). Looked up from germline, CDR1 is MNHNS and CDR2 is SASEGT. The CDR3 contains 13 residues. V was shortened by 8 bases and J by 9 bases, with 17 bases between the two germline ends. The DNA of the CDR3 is TGTGCCAGCTGTAATAGTAGGGGTAGTGAGCAGTTCTTC. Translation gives CASCNSRGSEQFF.

This chain's CDR3 is CASSTWLDFNEQFF. DNA of the CDR3: TGTGCCAGCAGTACTTGGCTGGATTTCAATGAGCAGTTCTTC. J is TRBJ2-1 and V is TRBV6-5; D gene uncertain. V lost 5 bases and J 6 bases, leaving 14 bases between the germline ends. The CDR3 has 14 residues. The germline V gene encodes CDR1 MNHEY and CDR2 SVGAGI.

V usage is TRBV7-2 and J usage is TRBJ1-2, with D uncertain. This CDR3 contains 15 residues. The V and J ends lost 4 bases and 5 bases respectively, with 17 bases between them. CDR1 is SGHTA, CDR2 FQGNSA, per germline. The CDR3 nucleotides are TGTGCCAGCAGCTCCCCCCGTGATTTTGAGTATGGCTACACCTTC. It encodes CASSSPRDFEYGYTF.

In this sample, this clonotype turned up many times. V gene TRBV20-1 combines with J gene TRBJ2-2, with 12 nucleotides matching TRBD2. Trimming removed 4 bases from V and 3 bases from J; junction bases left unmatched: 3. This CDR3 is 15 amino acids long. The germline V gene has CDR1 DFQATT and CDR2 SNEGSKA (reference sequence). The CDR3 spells CSATSGRADTGELFF. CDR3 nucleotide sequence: TGCAGTGCTACTAGCGGGAGGGCGGACACCGGGGAGCTGTTTTTT.

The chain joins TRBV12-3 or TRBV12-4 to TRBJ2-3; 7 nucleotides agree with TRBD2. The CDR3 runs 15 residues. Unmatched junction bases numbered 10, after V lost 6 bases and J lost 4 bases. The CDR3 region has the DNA TGTGCCAGCAGACACAAGACTAGCTTGTCAGATACGCAGTATTTT. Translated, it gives CASRHKTSLSDTQYF.

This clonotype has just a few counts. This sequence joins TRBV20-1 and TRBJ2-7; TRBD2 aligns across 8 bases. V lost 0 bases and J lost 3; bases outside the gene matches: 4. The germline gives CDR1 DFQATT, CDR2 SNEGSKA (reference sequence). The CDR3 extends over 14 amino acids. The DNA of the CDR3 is TGCAGTGCTAGAGAGAAGAGCGGGAGCTACGAGCAGTACTTC. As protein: CSAREKSGSYEQYF.

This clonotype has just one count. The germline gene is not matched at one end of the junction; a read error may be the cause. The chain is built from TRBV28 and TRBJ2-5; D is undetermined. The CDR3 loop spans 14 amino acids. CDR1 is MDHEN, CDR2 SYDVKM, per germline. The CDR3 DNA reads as TGTGCCAGCAGTCCCCCCTCAGAACAAGAGATCCAGTACTTC. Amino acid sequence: CASSPPSEQEIQYF.

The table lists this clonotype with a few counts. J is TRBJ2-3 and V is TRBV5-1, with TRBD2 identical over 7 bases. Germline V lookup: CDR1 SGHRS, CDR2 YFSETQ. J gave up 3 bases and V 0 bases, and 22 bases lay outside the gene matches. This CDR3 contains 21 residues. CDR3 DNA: TGCGCCAGCAGCTTGGTCTTACGGGGAGTCGGCCTGCGGGAGCTTACAGATACGCAGTATTTT. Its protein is CASSLVLRGVGLRELTDTQYF.

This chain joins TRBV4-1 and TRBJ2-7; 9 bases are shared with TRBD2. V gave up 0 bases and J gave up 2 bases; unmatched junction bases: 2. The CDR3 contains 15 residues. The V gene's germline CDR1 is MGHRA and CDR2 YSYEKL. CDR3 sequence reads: CASSQDAGGTYEQYF. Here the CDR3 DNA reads TGCGCCAGCAGCCAAGATGCGGGAGGGACCTACGAGCAGTACTTC.

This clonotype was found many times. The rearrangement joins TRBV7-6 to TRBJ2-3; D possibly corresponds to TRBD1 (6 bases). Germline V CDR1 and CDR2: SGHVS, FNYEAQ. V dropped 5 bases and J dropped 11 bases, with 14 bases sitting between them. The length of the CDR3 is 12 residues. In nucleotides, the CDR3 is TGTGCCAGCAGCACAGGACAGAAAAGGCAGTATTTT. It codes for CASSTGQKRQYF.

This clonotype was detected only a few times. The CDR3 nucleotides read TGCAGTGCTAGAGAGGGTGCGGGAGGGAAGCGGGAGACCCAGTACTTC. It translates to CSAREGAGGKRETQYF. V and J are TRBV20-1 and TRBJ2-5; 9 bases align to TRBD2. V lost 0 bases and J lost 5; bases outside the gene matches: 10. In germline, CDR1 is DFQATT, CDR2 SNEGSKA (reference sequence). The CDR3 runs to 16 residues.

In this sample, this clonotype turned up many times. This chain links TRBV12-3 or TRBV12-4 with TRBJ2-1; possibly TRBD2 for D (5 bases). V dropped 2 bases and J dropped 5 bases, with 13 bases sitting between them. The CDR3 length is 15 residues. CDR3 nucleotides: TGTGCCAGCAGTTTACGAGTTTTGGAGGACAATGAGCAGTTCTTC. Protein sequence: CASSLRVLEDNEQFF.

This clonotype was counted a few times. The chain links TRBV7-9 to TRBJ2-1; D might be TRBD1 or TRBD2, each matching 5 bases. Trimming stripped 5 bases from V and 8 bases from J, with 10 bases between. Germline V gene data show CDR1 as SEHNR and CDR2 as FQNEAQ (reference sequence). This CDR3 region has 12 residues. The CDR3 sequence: CASSGGWDEQFF. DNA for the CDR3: TGTGCCAGCAGCGGGGGATGGGATGAGCAGTTCTTC.

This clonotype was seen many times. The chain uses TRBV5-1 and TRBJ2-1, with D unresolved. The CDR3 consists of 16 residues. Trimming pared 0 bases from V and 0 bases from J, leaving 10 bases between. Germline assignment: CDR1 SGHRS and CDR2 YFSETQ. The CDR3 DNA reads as TGCGCCAGCAGCTTGGGGGGTCAGAGCTCCTACAATGAGCAGTTCTTC. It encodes CASSLGGQSSYNEQFF.

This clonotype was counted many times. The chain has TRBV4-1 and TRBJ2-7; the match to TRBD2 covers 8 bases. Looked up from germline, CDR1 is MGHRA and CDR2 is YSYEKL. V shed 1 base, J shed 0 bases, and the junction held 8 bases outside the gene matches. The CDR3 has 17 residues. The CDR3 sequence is CASSQVWVAGSSYEQYF. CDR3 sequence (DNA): TGCGCCAGCAGCCAAGTTTGGGTAGCGGGAAGCTCCTACGAGCAGTACTTC.

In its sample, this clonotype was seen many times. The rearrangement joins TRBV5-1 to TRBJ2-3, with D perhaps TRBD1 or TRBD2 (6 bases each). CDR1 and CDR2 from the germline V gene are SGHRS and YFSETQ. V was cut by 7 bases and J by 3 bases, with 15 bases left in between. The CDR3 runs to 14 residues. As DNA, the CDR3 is TGCGCCAGCGGAAGGGGGGTGAATACAGATACGCAGTATTTT. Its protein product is CASGRGVNTDTQYF.

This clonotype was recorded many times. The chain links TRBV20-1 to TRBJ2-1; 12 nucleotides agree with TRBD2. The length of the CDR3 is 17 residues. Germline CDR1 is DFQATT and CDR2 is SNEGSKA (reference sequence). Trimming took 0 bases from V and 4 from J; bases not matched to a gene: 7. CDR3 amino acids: CSARDPASGRAYNEQFF. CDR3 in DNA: TGCAGTGCTAGAGACCCCGCTAGCGGGAGGGCTTACAATGAGCAGTTCTTC.

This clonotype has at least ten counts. The CDR3 DNA reads TGTGCCAGCAGTCCCGGGACAGCCTACGAGCAGTACTTC. As protein: CASSPGTAYEQYF. J is TRBJ2-7 and V is TRBV27; 7 bases agree with TRBD1. CDR1 and CDR2 from the germline V gene are MNHEY and SMNVEV (reference sequence). This CDR3 is 13 amino acids long. J was trimmed by 2 bases and V by 5 bases; bases with no gene match: 3.

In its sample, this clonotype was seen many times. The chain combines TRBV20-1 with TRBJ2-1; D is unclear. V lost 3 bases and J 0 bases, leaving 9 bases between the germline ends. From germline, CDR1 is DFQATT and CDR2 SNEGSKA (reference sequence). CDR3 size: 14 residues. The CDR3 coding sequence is TGCAGTGCTAGTGCCTTCAGCTCCTACAATGAGCAGTTCTTC. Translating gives CSASAFSSYNEQFF.